The 10 T cell receptor beta chains below were found in one sample sequenced in a study of technical replicates of blood from a handful of donors. Assay: immunoSEQ multiplex PCR; the TCRdb copy retains only in-frame clones and omits some. The data contain tens of thousands of clones, approximately 97% of them seen just once; the ten biggest clones take up about 0.2%. Sequencing was done on a sample of T cells isolated from PBMCs. The receptors originated from a human donor in good health.

This chain connects TRBV10-1 to TRBJ1-1; perhaps TRBD1 as D (6 bases). The V gene's germline CDR1 is WNHNN and CDR2 SYGVQD (reference sequence). V shed 10 bases and J shed 2 bases, with 11 bases lying between them. CDR3 length equals 12 residues. For the CDR3, the DNA is TGCGCCACCTCGGACAGTAACACTGAAGCTTTCTTT. Translated: CATSDSNTEAFF.

The chain uses TRBV2 and TRBJ1-3; no clear D gene. CDR3 length: 13 residues. Germline-derived CDR1 and CDR2 are SNHLY and FYNNEI. V was shortened by 1 base and J by 3 bases, with 4 bases between the two germline ends. The CDR3 region has the DNA TGTGCCAGCAGTGAAGACATTGGAAACACCATATATTTT. Its translation: CASSEDIGNTIYF. The entire variable domain, with the rest obtained from reference TRBV2 and TRBJ1-3, is as follows: EPEVTQTPSHQVTQMGQEVILRCVPISNHLYFYWYRQILGQKVEFLVSFYNNEISEKSEIFDDQFSVERPDGSNFTLKIRSTKLEDSAMYFCASSEDIGNTIYFGEGSWLTVV.

This chain uses TRBV5-6 with TRBJ1-5, with 8 bases matching TRBD1. The CDR3 is 14 amino acids. J lost 6 bases, V lost 4 bases, and 6 bases had no gene match. In germline, CDR1 is SGHDT, CDR2 YYEEEE. CDR3 in amino acids: CASSPYDRGQPQHF. CDR3 nucleotides: TGTGCCAGCAGCCCATACGACAGGGGTCAGCCCCAGCATTTT.

The chain uses TRBV10-3 and TRBJ1-2, with 8 nucleotides matching TRBD1. V lost 6 bases, J lost 13 bases, and 16 bases stayed unmatched. The CDR3 runs to 14 residues. Per germline, CDR1 ENHRY and CDR2 SYGVKD. The CDR3 sequence is CAIRGQGFEIESTF. The DNA of the CDR3 is TGTGCCATCAGAGGACAGGGTTTTGAAATAGAGTCCACCTTC.

The rearrangement links TRBV6-5 to TRBJ1-1; D possibly corresponds to TRBD1 (5 bases). This CDR3 contains 15 residues. CDR1 MNHEY and CDR2 SVGAGI come from the germline V gene. V was pared by 0 bases and J by 2 bases, with 10 bases between. Written as DNA, the CDR3 is TGTGCCAGCAGTTACTCTCCCGGGGGAAACACTGAAGCTTTCTTT. This translates into CASSYSPGGNTEAFF.

The chain links TRBV19 to TRBJ1-5; TRBD1 aligns across 8 bases. CDR3 size: 15 residues. CDR1 is LNHDA and CDR2 is SQIVND in the germline V gene (reference sequence). J was trimmed by 7 bases and V by 7 bases; bases with no gene match: 12. For the CDR3, the DNA is TGTGCCAGTAACCCCTGGACAGGGACGGGGCAGCCCCAGCATTTT. Protein product: CASNPWTGTGQPQHF.

V gene TRBV2 combines with J gene TRBJ2-3; 8 positions match TRBD2. This CDR3 has 14 residues. The ends lost 6 bases at V and 4 bases at J; junction bases unmatched: 6. CDR1 is SNHLY, CDR2 FYNNEI, per germline. CDR3 bases: TGTGCCAGCAGGCCTAGCGGGTTCTCAGATACGCAGTATTTT. Protein product: CASRPSGFSDTQYF. Complete variable domain (other parts from reference TRBV2 and TRBJ2-3): EPEVTQTPSHQVTQMGQEVILRCVPISNHLYFYWYRQILGQKVEFLVSFYNNEISEKSEIFDDQFSVERPDGSNFTLKIRSTKLEDSAMYFCASRPSGFSDTQYFGPGTRLTVL.

The J gene is TRBJ1-1, the V gene TRBV27; 8 bases match TRBD1. Looked up from germline, CDR1 is MNHEY and CDR2 is SMNVEV (reference sequence). CDR3 size: 14 residues. Trimming removed 2 bases from V and 4 bases from J; junction bases left unmatched: 3. The CDR3 DNA reads as TGTGCCAGCAGTTTAACAGGGGGAATCACTGAAGCTTTCTTT. Its protein is CASSLTGGITEAFF.

This rearrangement joins TRBV6-5 to TRBJ2-1; TRBD1 agrees at 7 bases. J gave up 0 bases and V 6 bases, and 5 bases lay outside the gene matches. The CDR3 runs 15 residues. Germline V CDR1 and CDR2: MNHEY, SVGAGI. The CDR3 spells CASSPTGSSYNEQFF. The CDR3 nucleotides read TGTGCCAGCAGCCCGACAGGGAGCTCCTACAATGAGCAGTTCTTC.

In regard to this clone: The germline gene is not matched at one end of the junction; a read error may be the cause. V is TRBV4-1 and J is TRBJ1-1, with 8 bases matching TRBD1. Per germline, CDR1 MGHRA and CDR2 YSYEKL. This CDR3 comprises 12 residues. CDR3 region: CASSLIKDRVLF. The CDR3 DNA sequence: TGCGCCAGCAGCCTAATAAAGGACAGGGTCCTCTTT.